The T cell receptor (beta chain) described here comes from a study of cytomegalovirus exposure and HLA in healthy donors. In the study overall: Out of about 179 million T cells, an earlier analysis found some 120 million unique TCR beta sequences in total. Broader study findings: Immune exposure was documented only through CMV serostatus. Researchers reported from a later analysis that most CMV-associated TCR beta chains appeared HLA-restricted.

Per germline, CDR1 SGHNT and CDR2 YYREEE (reference sequence). The CDR3 runs 15 residues. The V gene lost 4 bases and the J gene lost 5 bases, with 18 bases spanning the gap. With 60 Vbeta and 13 Jbeta primers, the PCR was carried out. Assay: immunoSEQ multiplex PCR; the TCRdb copy retains only in-frame clones and omits some. The sample lists roughly 100,000 clones; 69% were seen once. About this clone: The target antigen is unknown.

This chain links TRBV5-4 with TRBJ2-5; a possible D gene is TRBD2 (6 bases). The TCR comes from a man aged 25-45 years in good health and CMV-seronegative. The sequenced sample was PBMCs. The CDR3 nucleotides are TGTGCCAGCAGCCCTTCTAGCGCCCGTTACGAGACCCAGTACTTC. This translates into CASSPSSARYETQYF.